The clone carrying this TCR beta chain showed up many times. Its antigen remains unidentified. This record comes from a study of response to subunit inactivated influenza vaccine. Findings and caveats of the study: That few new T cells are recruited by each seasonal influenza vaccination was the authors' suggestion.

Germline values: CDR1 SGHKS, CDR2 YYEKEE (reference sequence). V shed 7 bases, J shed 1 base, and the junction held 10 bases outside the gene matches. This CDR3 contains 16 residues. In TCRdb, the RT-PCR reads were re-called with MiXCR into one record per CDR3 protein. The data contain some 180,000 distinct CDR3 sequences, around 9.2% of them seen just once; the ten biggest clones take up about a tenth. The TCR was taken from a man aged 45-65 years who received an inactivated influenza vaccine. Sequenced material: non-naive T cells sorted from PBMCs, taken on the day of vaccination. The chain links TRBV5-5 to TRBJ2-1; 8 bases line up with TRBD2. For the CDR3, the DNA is TGTGCCAGCGATCAGGGACTAGGGTTTTCCTACAATGAGCAGTTCTTC. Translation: CASDQGLGFSYNEQFF.